These T cell receptor beta chains were read from a single sample in a study of control samples from healthy donors and cancer patients. The method was immunoSEQ multiplex PCR; TCRdb's version includes in-frame clones alone and lacks a portion of them. Of 150,000 or so clones listed, roughly 92% are singletons. The sample comprised blood. The receptors originated from a man between 45 and 60 years old in good health. CDR3s include the opening cysteine and the closing phenylalanine or tryptophan. The D gene is left open where the match is weak.

TRBV7-2	TRBJ2-1	TRBD2	TGTGCCAGCAGCGCGCGACTAGCGGGGTACAATGAGCAGTTCTTC	CASSARLAGYNEQFF
TRBV3-1/TRBV3-2	TRBJ2-3	.	TGTGCCAGCAGCCAAGCGGCAGGTCTAGACACGCAGTATTTT	CASSQAAGLDTQYF
TRBV27	TRBJ2-7	TRBD2	TGTGCCAGCAGTTTCGCGGGAGCAGCGGGTGAGCAGTACTTC	CASSFAGAAGEQYF
TRBV5-4	TRBJ2-5	TRBD2	TGTGCCAGCAGCTTGGGGGGGTCTAGCGGGAGTGAGACCCAGTACTTC	CASSLGGSSGSETQYF
TRBV28	TRBJ2-6	.	TGTGCCAGCAGCAGGAGCTCTGGGGCCAACGTCCTGACTTTC	CASSRSSGANVLTF
TRBV28	TRBJ1-2	TRBD1	TGTGCCAGCAGTGTGTCCGGGACAGGGGAAGACTATGGCTACACCTTC	CASSVSGTGEDYGYTF
TRBV24-1	TRBJ2-3	.	TGTGCCACCAGTGATTTTGGCCAGACCTCATCATGGGATACGCAGTATTTT	CATSDFGQTSSWDTQYF
TRBV25-1	TRBJ1-3	.	TGTGCCAGCCTAAACTTGTCGGCAAGCACTGGAAACACCATATATTTT	CASLNLSASTGNTIYF
TRBV5-1	TRBJ2-7	TRBD1	TGCGCCAGCAGCTTGGCCCAGGGGGCCAACGAGCAGTACTTC	CASSLAQGANEQYF
TRBV3-1/TRBV3-2	TRBJ2-1	.	TGTGCCAGCAGCCCCCAAGGGACCCCCGGCAATGAGCAGTTCTTC	CASSPQGTPGNEQFF
TRBV15	TRBJ2-2	.	TGTGCCACCAGCAGAGGGGACACCGGGGAGCTGTTTTTT	CATSRGDTGELFF
TRBV3-1/TRBV3-2	TRBJ2-1	TRBD2	TGTGCCAGCAGCCTCGGGACTACTTATTACAATGAGCAGTTCTTC	CASSLGTTYYNEQFF